This note documents a single TCR beta chain sequence. The data belong to a study of cytomegalovirus exposure and HLA in healthy donors. It was with 60 Vbeta and 13 Jbeta primers that the PCR ran. Here immunoSEQ multiplex PCR was the method, and the copy in TCRdb shows in-frame clones only, minus some. The sample consists of 85,000 to 100,000 clones, approximately 81% of them appearing once. Germline trimming cut 5 bases from V and 5 bases from J; bases unmatched to any gene: 10. There are 16 residues in the CDR3. CDR1 is SGHTA and CDR2 is FQGNSA in the germline V gene. The V and J genes are TRBV7-2 and TRBJ1-5; TRBD1 matches 9 bases. The sequencing input was PBMCs. The clonotype comes from a male donor in good health and CMV-seropositive. The CDR3 sequence: CASSLVGTGYDQPQHF. Written as DNA, the CDR3 is TGTGCCAGCAGCCTTGTCGGGACAGGGTACGATCAGCCCCAGCATTTT.